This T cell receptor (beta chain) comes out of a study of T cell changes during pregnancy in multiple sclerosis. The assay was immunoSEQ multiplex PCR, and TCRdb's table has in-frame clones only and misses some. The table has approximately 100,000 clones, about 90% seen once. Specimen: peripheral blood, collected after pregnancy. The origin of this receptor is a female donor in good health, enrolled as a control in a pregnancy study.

The CDR3 DNA reads TGTGCCAGCAGCTACGCAGGGGGCACTGAAGCTTTCTTT. The encoded protein is CASSYAGGTEAFF. This chain connects TRBV6-5 to TRBJ1-1, with TRBD1 matching 7 bases. J was trimmed by 4 bases and V by 6 bases; bases with no gene match: 5. The length of the CDR3 is 13 residues. Per germline, CDR1 MNHEY and CDR2 SVGAGI.